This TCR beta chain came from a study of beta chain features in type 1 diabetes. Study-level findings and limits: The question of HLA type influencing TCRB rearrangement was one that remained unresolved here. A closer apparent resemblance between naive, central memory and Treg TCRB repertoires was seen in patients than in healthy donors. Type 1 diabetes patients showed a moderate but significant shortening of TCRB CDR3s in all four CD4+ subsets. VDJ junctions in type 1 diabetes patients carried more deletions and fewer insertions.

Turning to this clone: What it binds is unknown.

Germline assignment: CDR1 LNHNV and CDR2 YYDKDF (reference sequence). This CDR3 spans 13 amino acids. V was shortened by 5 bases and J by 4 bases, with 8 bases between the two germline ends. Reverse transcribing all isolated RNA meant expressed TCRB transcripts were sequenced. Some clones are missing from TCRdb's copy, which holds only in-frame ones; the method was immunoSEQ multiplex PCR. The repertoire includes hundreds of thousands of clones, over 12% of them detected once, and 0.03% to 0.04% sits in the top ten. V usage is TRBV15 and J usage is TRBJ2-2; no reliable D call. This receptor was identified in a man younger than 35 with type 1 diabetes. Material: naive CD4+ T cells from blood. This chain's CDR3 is CATSSRRTGELFF. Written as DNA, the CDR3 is TGTGCCACCAGCTCGAGGCGCACCGGGGAGCTGTTTTTT.